These T cell receptor beta chains were read from a single sample in a study of shared clonotypes between healthy human individuals. The assay was immunoSEQ multiplex PCR, and TCRdb's table has in-frame clones only and misses some. The sample has about 2.1 million clones; around 93% are singletons. Sequences were obtained from naive CD8+ T cells from PBMCs. These receptors were taken from a man younger than 35 in good health. Some clones in this sample may be carry-over from other donors' samples. The CDR3 runs from the conserved cysteine through the conserved F or W. The D gene is left open where the match is weak. For some rows the clone size is stated as once, few or many, or as a class when expanded; others skip it.

CDR3 DNA: TGCGCCAGCAGCTTAAGGCCGGCGGACCGACAGAACACCGGGGAGCTGTTTTTT
CDR3 protein: CASSLRPADRQNTGELFF
V gene: TRBV5-1
D gene: NA
clone size: NA
J gene: TRBJ2-2

CDR3 DNA: TGTGCCAGCAGTTTTTTGGGGGGCCCGACTCTGTCCACCGGGGAGCTGTTTTTT
CDR3 protein: CASSFLGGPTLSTGELFF
V gene: TRBV27
D gene: NA
clone size: NA
J gene: TRBJ2-2

CDR3 DNA: TGTGCCAGCAGTCTACTCGAGACAGGACTGGATACGCAGTATTTT
CDR3 protein: CASSLLETGLDTQYF
V gene: TRBV6-5
D gene: NA
clone size: NA
J gene: TRBJ2-3

CDR3 DNA: TGTGCCAGCAGCGGAATCGGCTACGAGCAGTACTTC
CDR3 protein: CASSGIGYEQYF
V gene: TRBV27
D gene: NA
clone size: NA
J gene: TRBJ2-7

CDR3 DNA: TGTGCCAGCAGCACCCAGCTCGCGGGTCGAGTTTCCCATGGCTACACCTTC
CDR3 protein: CASSTQLAGRVSHGYTF
V gene: TRBV7-9
D gene: NA
clone size: NA
J gene: TRBJ1-2

CDR3 DNA: TGTGCCAGCAGCCAAGGACAGGGTAGCGAGCAGTACTTC
CDR3 protein: CASSQGQGSEQYF
V gene: TRBV14
D gene: TRBD1
clone size: once
J gene: TRBJ2-7

CDR3 DNA: TGTGCCATCGGAACAGACAGCTTCCATGAGCAGTTCTTC
CDR3 protein: CAIGTDSFHEQFF
V gene: TRBV6-5
D gene: NA
clone size: NA
J gene: TRBJ2-1

CDR3 DNA: TGTGCCAGCAGCCTAGCGGGGGAGGTAGAAAACATTCAGTACTTC
CDR3 protein: CASSLAGEVENIQYF
V gene: TRBV21-1
D gene: NA
clone size: NA
J gene: TRBJ2-4

CDR3 DNA: TGTGCCAGCAGCTCCCCTGCAGCCCCGTACCAAGAGACCCAGTACTTC
CDR3 protein: CASSSPAAPYQETQYF
V gene: TRBV7-9
D gene: NA
clone size: NA
J gene: TRBJ2-5

CDR3 DNA: TGTGCCACCAGCAGAGAACCCCGGAGCAGTCTTTACGAGCAGTACTTC
CDR3 protein: CATSREPRSSLYEQYF
V gene: TRBV15
D gene: NA
clone size: NA
J gene: TRBJ2-7

CDR3 DNA: TGCAGCGTTGAACCCGGGGATAAGGCATATACGCAGTATTTT
CDR3 protein: CSVEPGDKAYTQYF
V gene: TRBV29-1
D gene: NA
clone size: NA
J gene: TRBJ2-3

CDR3 DNA: TGTGCCAGCAGCCCACGGACGGGGGAGCAGTACTTC
CDR3 protein: CASSPRTGEQYF
V gene: TRBV11-3
D gene: NA
clone size: NA
J gene: TRBJ2-7

CDR3 DNA: TGTGCCAGCAGCTCGGGCCGAGCGCCAGTGTCCTACGAGCAGTACTTC
CDR3 protein: CASSSGRAPVSYEQYF
V gene: TRBV7-9
D gene: NA
clone size: once
J gene: TRBJ2-7

CDR3 DNA: TGTGCCAGCAGTTGGAGGGGGCTGGGCAATGAGCAGTTCTTC
CDR3 protein: CASSWRGLGNEQFF
V gene: TRBV6-5
D gene: NA
clone size: NA
J gene: TRBJ2-1

CDR3 DNA: TGTGCCAGCAGCTTAGGGTGGGCCACATCGTACCAAGAGACCCAGTACTTC
CDR3 protein: CASSLGWATSYQETQYF
V gene: TRBV7-9
D gene: NA
clone size: NA
J gene: TRBJ2-5

CDR3 DNA: TGTGCCAGCAGTTTGGAGGGTGGGAGTTACGAGCAGTACTTC
CDR3 protein: CASSLEGGSYEQYF
V gene: TRBV28
D gene: NA
clone size: NA
J gene: TRBJ2-7

CDR3 DNA: TGTGCCAGCGCCCAGGGGGTTTACACTGAAGCTTTCTTT
CDR3 protein: CASAQGVYTEAFF
V gene: TRBV28
D gene: TRBD1
clone size: NA
J gene: TRBJ1-1

CDR3 DNA: TGTGCCAGCAGCCCCGGGACTAGCGGGAGGGCCCTCACAGATACGCAGTATTTT
CDR3 protein: CASSPGTSGRALTDTQYF
V gene: TRBV13
D gene: TRBD2
clone size: NA
J gene: TRBJ2-3

CDR3 DNA: TGTGCCAGCAGCGCGCAGGGTCTCTACGAGCAGTACTTC
CDR3 protein: CASSAQGLYEQYF
V gene: TRBV5-6
D gene: NA
clone size: NA
J gene: TRBJ2-7

CDR3 DNA: TGTGCCAGCAGCTTCCGACGAACCTACGAGCAGTACTTC
CDR3 protein: CASSFRRTYEQYF
V gene: TRBV5-6
D gene: NA
clone size: once
J gene: TRBJ2-7

CDR3 DNA: TGTGCCAGCAGCCCCACACCGACCTACGAGCAGTACTTC
CDR3 protein: CASSPTPTYEQYF
V gene: TRBV7-8
D gene: NA
clone size: NA
J gene: TRBJ2-7

CDR3 DNA: TGCGCCAGCAGTGAGGGTGCCGGGTTCTGGTACGAGCAGTACTTC
CDR3 protein: CASSEGAGFWYEQYF
V gene: TRBV10-1
D gene: NA
clone size: NA
J gene: TRBJ2-7

CDR3 DNA: TGTGCCAGCAGTTTACGACGGGAGTTGGCCAATGAGCAGTTCTTC
CDR3 protein: CASSLRRELANEQFF
V gene: TRBV28
D gene: NA
clone size: NA
J gene: TRBJ2-1

CDR3 DNA: TGTGCCAGCAGTTCAACTAGCGGGAACCCATACGAGCAGTACTTC
CDR3 protein: CASSSTSGNPYEQYF
V gene: TRBV27
D gene: TRBD2
clone size: NA
J gene: TRBJ2-7

CDR3 DNA: TGTGCCAGCTCGGAGGGCTACTCCTACGAGCAGTACTTC
CDR3 protein: CASSEGYSYEQYF
V gene: TRBV7-6
D gene: NA
clone size: NA
J gene: TRBJ2-7

CDR3 DNA: TGTGCCAGCAGTGCGACTAGCGGGAGCTTAAGCTCCTACAATGAGCAGTTCTTC
CDR3 protein: CASSATSGSLSSYNEQFF
V gene: TRBV6-1
D gene: TRBD2
clone size: NA
J gene: TRBJ2-1

CDR3 DNA: TGTGCCAGCAGCGAACAGGGGGGCAAGGACACAGATACGCAGTATTTT
CDR3 protein: CASSEQGGKDTDTQYF
V gene: TRBV9
D gene: TRBD1
clone size: NA
J gene: TRBJ2-3

CDR3 DNA: TGTGCCAGCACTCCCCAGGGACAGGGGGTCTACGAGCAGTACTTC
CDR3 protein: CASTPQGQGVYEQYF
V gene: TRBV28
D gene: TRBD1
clone size: NA
J gene: TRBJ2-7